Described below is a single T cell receptor beta chain sequence and its context. CDR1 and CDR2 from the germline V gene are SGHVS and FNYEAQ. V lost 3 bases to trimming and J lost 3 bases; unmatched junction nucleotides: 10. The CDR3 sequence is 17 residues long. The sample is drawn from a study of technical replicates of blood from several donors. The protocol was immunoSEQ multiplex PCR, while the TCRdb copy is restricted to in-frame clones and leaves out a portion. There are just over 70,000 clones in the sample; about 94% occur only once, and 0.3% to 0.5% lies in the top ten. The chain has TRBV7-6 and TRBJ2-1; 8 bases align to TRBD2. Sequencing input: T cells isolated from PBMCs. The TCR sequence derives from a human donor in good health. As DNA, the CDR3 is TGTGCCAGCAGCTTCCCCCTTAGCGGGGCTCTCTACAATGAGCAGTTCTTC. Protein sequence: CASSFPLSGALYNEQFF.